These T cell receptor beta chains were read from a single sample in a study of shared clonotypes between healthy human individuals. TCRdb's copy holds only in-frame clones and misses some; the assay was immunoSEQ multiplex PCR. In the table there are about 1.5 million clones, about 98% of which are singletons. Sequencing input: naive CD4+ T cells sorted from blood. The receptors stem from a man aged 25 to 40 in good health. The CDR3 runs from the conserved cysteine through the conserved F or W. A D gene is named only where the DNA matches it firmly. Clone sizes are given selectively: once, few, many, or a class where the clone is expanded.

TRBJ1-2,TRBV2,NA,TRBD1,CASFGGVGTGFYYGYTF,TGTGCCAGCTTCGGAGGAGTCGGGACAGGGTTTTACTATGGCTACACCTTC
TRBJ2-7,TRBV7-3,NA,NA,CASSLGRTATYEQYF,TGTGCCAGCAGCCTGGGGCGGACGGCAACCTACGAGCAGTACTTC
TRBJ2-1,TRBV5-6,NA,TRBD1,CASSFRQGRDEQFF,TGTGCCAGCAGCTTTAGACAGGGTAGGGATGAGCAGTTCTTC
TRBJ1-2,TRBV30,once,NA,CAWSSGTLLNYGYTF,TGTGCCTGGAGTTCCGGGACTCTCCTTAACTATGGCTACACCTTC
TRBJ2-4,TRBV6-1,once,NA,CASSERQGSGQIAKNIQYF,TGTGCCAGCAGTGAAAGGCAGGGCTCGGGGCAGATAGCCAAAAACATTCAGTACTTC
TRBJ2-6,TRBV15,once,NA,CATRDSGANVLTF,TGTGCCACCAGGGATTCGGGGGCCAACGTCCTGACTTTC
TRBJ1-1,TRBV11-1,once,TRBD1,CASSPPTGGNTEAFF,TGTGCCAGCAGCCCCCCGACAGGGGGCAACACTGAAGCTTTCTTT
TRBJ1-1,TRBV25-1,NA,NA,CASSVPGQNTEAFF,TGTGCCAGCAGTGTGCCGGGACAGAACACTGAAGCTTTCTTT
TRBJ1-1,TRBV5-5,NA,NA,CASSLVSRRPNGAFF,TGTGCCAGCAGCTTGGTTTCGCGACGCCCAAACGGAGCTTTCTTT
TRBJ1-1,TRBV18,NA,TRBD1,CASSPGPGGTEAFF,TGTGCCAGCTCACCTGGGCCAGGGGGCACTGAAGCTTTCTTT
TRBJ1-1,TRBV10-3,once,NA,CAIRRGGTEAFF,TGTGCCATCAGGCGCGGGGGCACTGAAGCTTTCTTT
TRBJ2-7,TRBV4-3,NA,TRBD2,CASSLLAGGSSYEQYF,TGCGCCAGCAGCCTCCTAGCGGGGGGGAGCTCCTACGAGCAGTACTTC
TRBJ2-7,TRBV11-2,NA,NA,CASSLVAGLTYSYEQYF,TGTGCCAGCAGCTTAGTTGCCGGACTTACTTACTCCTACGAGCAGTACTTC
TRBJ2-1,TRBV6-1,NA,NA,CASSAGASYNEQFF,TGTGCCAGCAGTGCAGGGGCAAGCTACAATGAGCAGTTCTTC
TRBJ2-1,TRBV10-3,NA,NA,CATIAMNEQFF,TGTGCCACCATCGCGATGAATGAGCAGTTCTTC
TRBJ2-1,TRBV5-1,NA,TRBD2,CASSFRHGLAGDEQFF,TGCGCCAGCAGCTTTAGACATGGACTAGCCGGGGATGAGCAGTTCTTC
TRBJ2-2,TRBV5-1,NA,TRBD2,CASSLTSEWELFF,TGCGCCAGCAGCTTGACTAGCGAGTGGGAGCTGTTTTTT
TRBJ2-7,TRBV19,NA,TRBD2,CASRGLAGSYEQYF,TGTGCCAGTAGGGGACTAGCGGGCTCCTACGAGCAGTACTTC
TRBJ2-7,TRBV7-7,NA,NA,CASSLDDSPYYEQYF,TGTGCCAGCAGCTTAGACGACTCCCCGTACTACGAGCAGTACTTC
TRBJ2-7,TRBV6-5,NA,NA,CASSYNRVPYEQYF,TGTGCCAGCAGTTACAATCGGGTCCCCTACGAGCAGTACTTC
TRBJ2-7,TRBV28,NA,NA,CASSPRVGYEQYF,TGTGCCAGCAGTCCCCGGGTGGGGTACGAGCAGTACTTC
TRBJ2-5,TRBV7-7,NA,NA,CASSRVAGFQGGETQYF,TGTGCTAGCAGCCGCGTCGCAGGATTTCAGGGCGGAGAGACCCAGTACTTC
TRBJ1-2,TRBV7-9,NA,TRBD1,CASSLGDRADYGYTF,TGTGCCAGCAGCTTAGGGGACAGGGCGGACTATGGCTACACCTTC
TRBJ1-2,TRBV6-1,NA,NA,CASTQVGAVYGYTF,TGTGCCAGCACCCAAGTGGGGGCTGTATATGGCTACACCTTC
TRBJ2-7,TRBV5-1,NA,NA,CASRLRPRAEQYF,TGCGCCAGCAGACTGAGGCCTCGGGCCGAGCAGTACTTC
TRBJ2-5,TRBV15,NA,NA,CATSRDPHHVARSLETQYF,TGTGCCACCAGCAGAGATCCCCACCACGTAGCGCGGAGCTTGGAGACCCAGTACTTC
TRBJ2-7,TRBV6-1,NA,TRBD2,CASSPLAGGLVEQYF,TGTGCCAGCAGCCCACTAGCGGGAGGGCTTGTCGAGCAGTACTTC
TRBJ2-7,TRBV7-2,NA,TRBD2,CASSFSGSLYEQYF,TGTGCCAGCAGCTTTAGCGGGAGTCTCTACGAGCAGTACTTC
TRBJ2-2,TRBV7-8,NA,NA,CASSLVGNPTGELFF,TGTGCCAGCAGCTTAGTTGGGAACCCCACCGGGGAGCTGTTTTTT
TRBJ2-3,TRBV18,NA,TRBD2,CASSGLSGSDTDTQYF,TGTGCCAGCTCAGGCTTAAGCGGGAGCGACACAGATACGCAGTATTTT
TRBJ2-1,TRBV11-1,NA,TRBD1,CASSPGDRDDNEQFF,TGTGCCAGCAGCCCCGGGGACAGAGATGACAATGAGCAGTTCTTC